The rows below give T cell receptor beta chains drawn from one sample of a study of blood T cell repertoires in COVID-19. The table came from immunoSEQ multiplex PCR; TCRdb's copy has only in-frame clones and leaves some out. The profile shows about 94,000 clones, about 80% of them singletons. Source material: peripheral blood. The receptors stem from a human donor in a cohort sampled during active COVID-19. Both conserved end residues are part of each CDR3. D genes are given only for firm matches. Clone sizes are given selectively: once, few, many, or a class where the clone is expanded.

>NA|TRBV12-3/TRBV12-4|NA|TRBJ1-2
CASSLMGADGYTF
TGTGCCAGCAGTTTGATGGGGGCAGATGGCTACACCTTC
>NA|TRBV5-4|NA|TRBJ2-1
CASSLGSPGAYNEQFF
TGTGCCAGCAGCTTGGGATCCCCCGGTGCCTACAATGAGCAGTTCTTC
>NA|TRBV6-1|NA|TRBJ2-7
CASSERGPYEQYF
TGTGCCAGCAGTGAACGAGGCCCCTACGAGCAGTACTTC
>NA|TRBV19|NA|TRBJ1-2
CASSIRVTGTLNYGYTF
TGTGCCAGTAGTATACGGGTCACCGGGACATTAAACTATGGCTACACCTTC
>NA|TRBV6-5|TRBD2|TRBJ2-7
CASNRAGGIYEQYF
TGTGCCAGCAACCGAGCGGGAGGGATATACGAGCAGTACTTC
>NA|TRBV18|NA|TRBJ1-2
CASSPPGTLDSGYTF
TGTGCCAGCTCACCACCGGGTACATTGGACAGCGGCTACACCTTC
>NA|TRBV28|NA|TRBJ1-2
CASSLDRVGGYTF
TGTGCCAGCAGTTTAGATCGGGTCGGTGGCTACACCTTC
>once|TRBV20-1|NA|TRBJ2-7
CSAEKGEQYF
TGCAGTGCTGAAAAGGGGGAGCAGTACTTC
>NA|TRBV7-9|TRBD2|TRBJ2-5
CASSLILAAGGVSETQYF
TGTGCCAGCAGCTTAATCCTAGCGGCCGGTGGGGTGAGCGAGACCCAGTACTTC
>NA|TRBV7-2|TRBD2|TRBJ2-1
CASSSALLAGGFQFF
TGTGCCAGCAGCTCCGCCCTCCTGGCGGGAGGGTTTCAGTTCTTC
>NA|TRBV12-3/TRBV12-4|NA|TRBJ1-1
CASSRNTEAFF
TGTGCCAGCAGCCGGAACACTGAAGCTTTCTTT
>NA|TRBV28|TRBD1|TRBJ2-7
CASTGQAPYEQYF
TGTGCCAGCACGGGACAGGCCCCCTACGAGCAGTACTTC
>NA|TRBV11-2|NA|TRBJ2-7
CASSLEPDYEQYF
TGTGCCAGCAGCTTAGAACCAGACTACGAGCAGTACTTC
>NA|TRBV5-1|TRBD2|TRBJ2-2
CASSLGPGTMAGELFF
TGCGCCAGTAGCTTGGGGCCCGGGACTATGGCCGGGGAGCTGTTTTTT
>NA|TRBV7-2|NA|TRBJ2-7
CASVRSLAAYEQYF
TGTGCCAGTGTACGGAGCCTTGCCGCCTACGAGCAGTACTTC
>NA|TRBV15|TRBD1|TRBJ1-1
CATSRDVTGGREAFF
TGTGCCACCAGCAGAGATGTAACAGGGGGTCGCGAGGCTTTCTTT
>NA|TRBV28|TRBD1|TRBJ1-4
CASSPGGGPGKLFF
TGTGCCAGCAGCCCAGGAGGGGGCCCGGGAAAACTGTTTTTT
>NA|TRBV18|NA|TRBJ2-1
CASSPRGTQHNEQFF
TGTGCCAGCTCACCGCGCGGGACCCAACACAATGAGCAGTTCTTC
>NA|TRBV5-5|TRBD1|TRBJ2-5
CASSRDREETQYF
TGTGCCAGCAGCCGGGACAGGGAAGAGACCCAGTACTTC
>NA|TRBV5-5|NA|TRBJ2-7
CASSLMDGGEQYF
TGTGCCAGCAGCTTGATGGATGGAGGCGAGCAGTACTTC
>NA|TRBV21-1|NA|TRBJ2-3
CASTNTYQRETTDTQYF
TGTGCCAGCACCAATACCTATCAGCGGGAGACCACAGATACGCAGTATTTT
>NA|TRBV14|TRBD2|TRBJ2-6
CASRGLAGPSSGANVLTF
TGTGCCAGCAGAGGACTAGCGGGCCCAAGCTCTGGGGCCAACGTCCTGACTTTC
>NA|TRBV6-5|NA|TRBJ2-7
CASSYSLSGTYEQYF
TGTGCCAGCAGTTACTCTCTCAGCGGAACCTACGAGCAGTACTTC
>NA|TRBV7-9|NA|TRBJ1-5
CASSSGGNSNQPQHF
TGTGCCAGCAGCTCGGGGGGCAATAGCAATCAGCCCCAGCATTTT